This T cell receptor (beta chain) is from a study of blood T cell repertoires in COVID-19. Looking at the study overall: PBMCs, B-cell-depleted T cells, or T cells provided the cDNA or gDNA that made up the material.

Unmatched junction bases numbered 12, after V lost 5 bases and J lost 7 bases. CDR3 length equals 15 residues. Germline V lookup: CDR1 MDHEN, CDR2 SYDVKM. Data came from immunoSEQ multiplex PCR; TCRdb stores just in-frame clones and leaves some out. This table holds just over 35,000 clones, approximately 90% found once. Material: peripheral blood. This TCR was sampled from a human donor in a cohort sampled during active COVID-19. The V and J genes are TRBV28 and TRBJ2-7; 9 nucleotides match TRBD1. The CDR3 coding sequence is TGTGCCAGCAGTGCTGCCTCGGGACAGGGTGGGGAGCAGTACTTC. Its protein product is CASSAASGQGGEQYF.